Listed below are T cell receptor beta chains from one sample, sequenced in a study of T cell responses to AZD1222 COVID-19 vaccine. Libraries were prepared by immunoSEQ multiplex PCR; TCRdb keeps only in-frame clonotypes and omits some of them. The data contain approximately 110,000 clones, 88% of them singletons. Sequences were derived from peripheral blood, sampled on day 0 of AZD1222 vaccination. The receptors stem from an adult in good health. The CDR3 runs from the conserved cysteine through the conserved F or W. A D gene is named only where the DNA matches it firmly. Only part of the rows carry a size: once, few, many, or a class if the clone is expanded.

V gene	J gene	D gene	clone size	CDR3 protein
TRBV5-1	TRBJ2-5	NA	NA	CASSWGTDPQETQYF
TRBV19	TRBJ1-1	NA	NA	CASSLGKGNTEAFF
TRBV7-6	TRBJ2-7	NA	NA	CASSPLPRQPSYEQYF
TRBV15	TRBJ2-3	TRBD2	NA	CATSRLAGNTDTQYF
TRBV28	TRBJ1-1	NA	NA	CATDTDKNTEAFF
TRBV7-2	TRBJ2-7	TRBD1	NA	CASSLVTGFSTYEQYF
TRBV4-3	TRBJ1-5	NA	NA	CASSQVRNQPQHF
TRBV19	TRBJ1-2	NA	NA	CASSISSSNDGYTF
TRBV5-5	TRBJ1-2	NA	once	CASSLMEGGYTF
TRBV19	TRBJ2-3	TRBD2	NA	CASRTSGRAFTDTQYF
TRBV2	TRBJ1-1	NA	NA	CATGGITGMNTEAFF
TRBV6-5	TRBJ1-2	NA	NA	CASQGQYYGYTF
TRBV2	TRBJ1-1	TRBD1	NA	CASSTGVHRGMNTEAFF
TRBV9	TRBJ1-3	NA	NA	CASSVNDAGNTIYF